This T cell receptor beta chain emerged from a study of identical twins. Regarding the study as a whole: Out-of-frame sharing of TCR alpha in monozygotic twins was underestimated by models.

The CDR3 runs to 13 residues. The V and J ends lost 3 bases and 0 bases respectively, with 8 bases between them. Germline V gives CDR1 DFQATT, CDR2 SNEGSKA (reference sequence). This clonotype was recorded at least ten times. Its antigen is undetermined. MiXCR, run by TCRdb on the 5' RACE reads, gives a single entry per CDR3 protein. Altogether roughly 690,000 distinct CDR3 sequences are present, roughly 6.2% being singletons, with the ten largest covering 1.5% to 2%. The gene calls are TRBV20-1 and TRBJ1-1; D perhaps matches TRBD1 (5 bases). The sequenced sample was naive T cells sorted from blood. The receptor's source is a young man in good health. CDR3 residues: CSARDTLNTEAFF. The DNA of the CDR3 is TGCAGTGCTAGGGACACCTTGAACACTGAAGCTTTCTTT.